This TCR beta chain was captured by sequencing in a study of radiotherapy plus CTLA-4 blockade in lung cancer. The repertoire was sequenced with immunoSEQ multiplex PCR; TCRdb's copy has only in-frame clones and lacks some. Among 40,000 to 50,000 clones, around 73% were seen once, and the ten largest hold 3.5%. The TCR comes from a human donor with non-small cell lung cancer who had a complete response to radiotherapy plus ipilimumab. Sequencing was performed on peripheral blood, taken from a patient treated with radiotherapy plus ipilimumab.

As DNA, the CDR3 is TGTGCCACAACGCGGGATCTCTCCTACGAGCAGTACTTC. Its translation: CATTRDLSYEQYF. The genes are TRBV10-3 and TRBJ2-7; tentative D call: TRBD2 (6 bases). Looked up from germline, CDR1 is ENHRY and CDR2 is SYGVKD. The CDR3 length is 13 residues. Trimming cost V 10 bases and J 0 bases, with 13 bases left between them.